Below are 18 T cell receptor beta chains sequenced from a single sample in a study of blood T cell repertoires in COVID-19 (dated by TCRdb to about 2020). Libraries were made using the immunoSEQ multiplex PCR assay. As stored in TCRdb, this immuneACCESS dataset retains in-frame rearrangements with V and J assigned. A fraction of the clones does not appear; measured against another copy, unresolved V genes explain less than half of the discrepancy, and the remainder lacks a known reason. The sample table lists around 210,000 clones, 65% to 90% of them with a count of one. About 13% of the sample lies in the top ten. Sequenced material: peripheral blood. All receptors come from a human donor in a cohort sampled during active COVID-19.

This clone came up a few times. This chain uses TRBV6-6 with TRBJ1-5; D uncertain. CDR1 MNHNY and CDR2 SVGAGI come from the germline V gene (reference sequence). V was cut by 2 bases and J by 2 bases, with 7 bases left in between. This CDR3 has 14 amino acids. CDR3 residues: CASSYLAGNQPQHF. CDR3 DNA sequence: TGTGCCAGCAGTTACCTGGCCGGCAATCAGCCCCAGCATTTT.

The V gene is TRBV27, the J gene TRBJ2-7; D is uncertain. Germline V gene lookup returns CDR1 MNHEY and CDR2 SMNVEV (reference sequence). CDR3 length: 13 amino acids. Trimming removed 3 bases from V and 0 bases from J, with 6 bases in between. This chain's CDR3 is CASSFGPSYEQYF. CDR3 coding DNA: TGTGCCAGCAGTTTTGGCCCCTCCTACGAGCAGTACTTC.

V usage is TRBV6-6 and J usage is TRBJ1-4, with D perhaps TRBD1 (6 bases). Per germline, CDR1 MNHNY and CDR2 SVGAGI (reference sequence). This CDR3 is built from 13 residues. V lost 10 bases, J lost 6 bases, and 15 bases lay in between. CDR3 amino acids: CATGGRVDEKLFF. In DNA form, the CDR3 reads TGTGCCACGGGGGGCAGGGTGGATGAAAAACTGTTTTTT.

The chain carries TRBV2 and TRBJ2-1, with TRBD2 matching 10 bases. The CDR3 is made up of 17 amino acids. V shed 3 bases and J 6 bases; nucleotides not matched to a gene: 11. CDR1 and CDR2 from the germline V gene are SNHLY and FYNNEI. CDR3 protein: CASSEVKGLAAPNEQFF. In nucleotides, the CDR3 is TGTGCCAGCAGTGAGGTCAAAGGACTAGCGGCTCCCAATGAGCAGTTCTTC.

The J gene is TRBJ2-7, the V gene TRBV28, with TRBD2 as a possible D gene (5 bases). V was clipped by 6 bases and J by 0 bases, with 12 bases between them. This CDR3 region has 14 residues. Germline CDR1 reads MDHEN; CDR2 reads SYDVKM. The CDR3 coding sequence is TGTGCCAGCAGGGACTCCAGCCCCTCCTACGAGCAGTACTTC. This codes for CASRDSSPSYEQYF.

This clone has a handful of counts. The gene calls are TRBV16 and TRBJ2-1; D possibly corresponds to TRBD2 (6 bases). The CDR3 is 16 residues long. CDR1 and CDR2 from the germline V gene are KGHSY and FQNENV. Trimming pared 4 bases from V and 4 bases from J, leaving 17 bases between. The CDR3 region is CASSRSGTPGYNEQFF. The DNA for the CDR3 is TGTGCCAGCAGCCGATCCGGGACTCCCGGATACAATGAGCAGTTCTTC.

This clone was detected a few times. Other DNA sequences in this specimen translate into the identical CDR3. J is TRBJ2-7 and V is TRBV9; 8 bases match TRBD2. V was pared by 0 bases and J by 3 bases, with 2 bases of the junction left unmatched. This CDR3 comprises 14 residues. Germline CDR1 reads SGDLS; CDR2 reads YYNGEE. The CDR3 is CASSVGAGGYEQYF. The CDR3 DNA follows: TGTGCCAGCAGCGTAGGGGCGGGGGGCTACGAGCAGTACTTC.

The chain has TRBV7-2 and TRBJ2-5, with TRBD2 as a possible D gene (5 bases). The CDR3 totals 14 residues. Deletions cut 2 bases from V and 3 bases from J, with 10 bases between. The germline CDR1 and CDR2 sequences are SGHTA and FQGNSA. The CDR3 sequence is CASSLRYGKETQYF. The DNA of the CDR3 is TGTGCCAGCAGCTTACGTTACGGGAAAGAGACCCAGTACTTC.

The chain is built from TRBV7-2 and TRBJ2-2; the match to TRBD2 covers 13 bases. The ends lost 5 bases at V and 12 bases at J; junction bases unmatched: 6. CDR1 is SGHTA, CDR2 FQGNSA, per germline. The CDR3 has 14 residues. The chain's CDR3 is CASSEWGLAGKLFF. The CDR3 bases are TGTGCCAGCAGCGAATGGGGACTAGCGGGAAAGCTGTTTTTT.

The CDR3 DNA sequence: TGTGCCAGCAGCCGACAGGGGACTTCGGACACCATATATTTT. This gives the protein CASSRQGTSDTIYF. The V and J genes are TRBV5-6 and TRBJ1-3, with 8 bases matching TRBD1. V lost 4 bases to trimming and J lost 8 bases; unmatched junction nucleotides: 8. Germline CDR1 and CDR2: SGHDT and YYEEEE. The CDR3 has 14 amino acids.

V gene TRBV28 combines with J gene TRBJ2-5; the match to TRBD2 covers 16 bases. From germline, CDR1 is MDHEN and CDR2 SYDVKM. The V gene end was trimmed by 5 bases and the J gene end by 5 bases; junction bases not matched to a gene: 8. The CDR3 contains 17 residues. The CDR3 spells CASSRGTSGRARETQYF. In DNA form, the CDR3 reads TGTGCCAGCAGTAGAGGGACTAGCGGGAGGGCCAGGGAGACCCAGTACTTC.

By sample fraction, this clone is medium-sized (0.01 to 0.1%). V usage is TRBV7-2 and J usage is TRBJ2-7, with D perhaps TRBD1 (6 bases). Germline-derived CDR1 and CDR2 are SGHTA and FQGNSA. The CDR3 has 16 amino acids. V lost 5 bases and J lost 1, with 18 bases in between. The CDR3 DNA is TGTGCCAGCAGCCCCAGGGGTGCCGGCGGTTCCTACGAGCAGTACTTC. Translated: CASSPRGAGGSYEQYF.

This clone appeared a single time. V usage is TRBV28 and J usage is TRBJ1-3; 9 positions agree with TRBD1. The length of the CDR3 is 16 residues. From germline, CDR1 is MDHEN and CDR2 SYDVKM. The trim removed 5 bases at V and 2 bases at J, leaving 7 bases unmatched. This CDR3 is CASSAGTGPPGNTIYF. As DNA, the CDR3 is TGTGCCAGCAGTGCCGGGACAGGGCCCCCTGGAAACACCATATATTTT.

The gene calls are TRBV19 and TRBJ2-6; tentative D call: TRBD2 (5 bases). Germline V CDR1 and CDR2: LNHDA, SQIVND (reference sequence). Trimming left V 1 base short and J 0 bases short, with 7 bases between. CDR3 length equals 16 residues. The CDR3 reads CASSIGRDSGANVLTF. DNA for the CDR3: TGTGCCAGTAGTATAGGACGGGACTCTGGGGCCAACGTCCTGACTTTC.

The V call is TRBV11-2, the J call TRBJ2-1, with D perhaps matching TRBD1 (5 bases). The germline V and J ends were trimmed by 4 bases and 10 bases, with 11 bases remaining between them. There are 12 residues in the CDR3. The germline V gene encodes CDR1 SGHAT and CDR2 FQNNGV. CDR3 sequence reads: CASSSQGVEQFF. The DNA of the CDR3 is TGTGCCAGCAGCTCCCAAGGGGTCGAGCAGTTCTTC.

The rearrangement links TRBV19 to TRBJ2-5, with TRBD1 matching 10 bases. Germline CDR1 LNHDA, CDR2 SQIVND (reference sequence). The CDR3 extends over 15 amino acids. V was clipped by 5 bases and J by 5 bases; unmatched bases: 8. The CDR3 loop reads CASSSRTGGMETQYF. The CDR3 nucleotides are TGTGCCAGTAGTTCCCGGACAGGGGGTATGGAGACCCAGTACTTC. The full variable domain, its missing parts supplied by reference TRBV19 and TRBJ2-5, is DGGITQSPKYLFRKEGQNVTLSCEQNLNHDAMYWYRQDPGQGLRLIYYSQIVNDFQKGDIAEGYSVSREKKESFPLTVTSAQKNPTAFYLCASSSRTGGMETQYFGPGTRLLVL.

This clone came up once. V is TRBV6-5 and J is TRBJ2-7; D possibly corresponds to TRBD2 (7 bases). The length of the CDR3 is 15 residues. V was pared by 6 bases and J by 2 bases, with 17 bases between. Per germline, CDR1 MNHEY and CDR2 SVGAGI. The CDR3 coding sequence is TGTGCCAGCAGCTCCGGGGGGACACAGGCCTACGAGCAGTACTTC. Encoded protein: CASSSGGTQAYEQYF.

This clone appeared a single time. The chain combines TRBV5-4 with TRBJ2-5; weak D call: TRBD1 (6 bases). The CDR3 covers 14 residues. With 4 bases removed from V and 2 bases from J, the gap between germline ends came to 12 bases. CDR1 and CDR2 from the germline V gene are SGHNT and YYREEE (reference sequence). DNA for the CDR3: TGTGCCAGCAGCACAGGACAGAGACAAGAGACCCAGTACTTC. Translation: CASSTGQRQETQYF.